These T cell receptor beta chains were read from a single sample in a study of monozygotic twins with inflammatory bowel disease. TCRdb reworked the 5' RACE reads into one entry per CDR3 protein, no DNA. The sample has 110,000 to 150,000 distinct CDR3 sequences. The sample taken for sequencing was blood. Receptors were obtained from a human donor with ulcerative colitis or Crohn's disease, or a healthy co-twin of an affected twin (not recorded which). Each CDR3 is given with its conserved first and last residue. Fields, in order: V gene, J gene, CDR3 length, CDR3 protein.

>TRBV20-1|TRBJ1-1|15
CSARDMVGGDTEAFF
>TRBV4-1|TRBJ1-1|13
CASSQVPGTGTFF
>TRBV7-3|TRBJ2-3|15
CASSHTGAGTDTQYF
>TRBV6-1|TRBJ2-1|14
CASWERSSYNEQFF
>TRBV6-5|TRBJ2-5|16
CASSYKSARDRETQYF
>TRBV7-6|TRBJ1-2|15
CASSFPGDVNYCYTF
>TRBV30|TRBJ1-5|13
CAWRGGYNQPQHF
>TRBV5-1|TRBJ2-3|13
CASSLIRGDTQYF
>TRBV4-1|TRBJ2-1|17
CASSQGLSGGTYNEQFF
>TRBV24-1|TRBJ1-2|13
CATSDSGHYGYTF
>TRBV30|TRBJ1-2|16
CAWSAWTGMGSGGYTF
>TRBV24-1|TRBJ1-1|15
CATSDGDRGGGEAFF
>TRBV3-1|TRBJ2-7|14
CASSQQAPSREQYF
>TRBV2|TRBJ1-6|15
CASRAGTGPPSPLHF
>TRBV7-9|TRBJ1-2|13
CASSPTLDYGYTF
>TRBV7-9|TRBJ2-7|12
CASSLVLSSQYF